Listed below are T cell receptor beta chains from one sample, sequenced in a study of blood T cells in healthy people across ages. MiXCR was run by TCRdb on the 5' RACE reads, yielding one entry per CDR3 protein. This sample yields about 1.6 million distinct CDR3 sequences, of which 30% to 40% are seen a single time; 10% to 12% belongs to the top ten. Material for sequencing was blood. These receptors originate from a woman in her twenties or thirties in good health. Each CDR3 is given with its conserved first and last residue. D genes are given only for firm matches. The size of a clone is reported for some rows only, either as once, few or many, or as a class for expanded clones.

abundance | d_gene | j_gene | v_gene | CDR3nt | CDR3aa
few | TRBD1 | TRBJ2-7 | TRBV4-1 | TGCGCCAGCAGCCCATCTTGGACAGGCTCCTACGAGCAGTACTTC | CASSPSWTGSYEQYF
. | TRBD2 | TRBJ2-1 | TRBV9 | TGTGCCAGCAGCGTTAGCGGGGGGCTCCCATACAATGAGCAGTTCTTC | CASSVSGGLPYNEQFF
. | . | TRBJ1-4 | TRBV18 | TGTGCCAGCTCACCAGGGGTCGATGAAAAACTGTTTTTT | CASSPGVDEKLFF
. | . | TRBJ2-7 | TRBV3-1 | TGTGCCAGCAGCCTCAGTGGCAGGGTCGAGCAGTACTTC | CASSLSGRVEQYF
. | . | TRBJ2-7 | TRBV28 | TGTGCCAGCAGTTTATATCAAACCCACTACGAGCAGTACTTC | CASSLYQTHYEQYF
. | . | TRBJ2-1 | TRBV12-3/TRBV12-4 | TGTGCCAGCAGTTTAGCGCACGGGGAGGATGAGCAGTTCTTC | CASSLAHGEDEQFF
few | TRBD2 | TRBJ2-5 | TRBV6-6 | TGTGCCAGCGCCAAGACTAGCGGGGGGGGTCAAGAGACCCAGTACTTC | CASAKTSGGGQETQYF
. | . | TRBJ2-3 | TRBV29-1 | TGCAGCGGGGACAAGGGGTTCACAGATACGCAGTATTTT | CSGDKGFTDTQYF
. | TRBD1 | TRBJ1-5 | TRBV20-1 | TGCAGTGCTCCTTGGGGGACAGGGGAACAGCCCCAGCATTTT | CSAPWGTGEQPQHF
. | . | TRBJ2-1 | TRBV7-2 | TGTGCCAGCAGCCCTCCGGGGTTTGAGCAGTTCTTC | CASSPPGFEQFF
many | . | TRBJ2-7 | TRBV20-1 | TGCAGTGCTGAGGCGAATTACGAGCAGTACTTC | CSAEANYEQYF
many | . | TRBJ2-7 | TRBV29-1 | TGCAGCGTTACCCTGGGCGGGATAAGCTCCTACGAGCAGTACTTC | CSVTLGGISSYEQYF
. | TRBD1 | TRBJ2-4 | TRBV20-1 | TGCGGTGCTTCCGGGGACAGGGGGACCCCCCAGCAGTACTTC | CGASGDRGTPQQYF